This T cell receptor (beta chain) was observed in a study of blood T cells in healthy people across ages. Germline-derived CDR1 and CDR2 are SQVTM and ANQGSEA. The V gene end was trimmed by 4 bases and the J gene end by 5 bases; junction bases not matched to a gene: 6. This CDR3 comprises 14 residues. This clonotype was seen more than once but under ten times. Antigen unknown. Findings and limits, study-wide: Long-lived and aged donors differed, with more naive CD4+ cells and higher diversity in the long-lived.

Then a second PCR, running about 6 to 11 cycles, was carried out with a sample-barcoded 5' primer and a J-beta primer mix. TCRdb re-called the 5' RACE reads with MiXCR, one entry per CDR3 protein. This sample has some 760,000 distinct CDR3 sequences, with 20% to 25% found just once. The data also belong to a second study, concerning T cells of mothers and their children.

Material for sequencing was blood. This chain uses TRBV29-1 with TRBJ2-3; 10 positions agree with TRBD2. The receptor was isolated from a boy aged 5-17 years in good health. The CDR3 reads CSVVLAGDGDTQYF. In DNA, the CDR3 is TGCAGCGTTGTGCTAGCGGGAGACGGAGATACGCAGTATTTT.